Detailed here is one T cell receptor beta chain. At least ten counts were recorded for this clonotype. The antigen it binds to is not known. Qualities for individual bases were not recorded, and no much larger clone is one base off. This sample is drawn from a study of T-cell memory formation after mild COVID-19 (dated by TCRdb to the early 2020s). In terms of the full investigation: TCR sequence clusters from the two donors were largely donor specific. T-cell clones expanding and contracting after mild COVID-19 in a couple of donors were tracked by longitudinal TCRalpha and TCRbeta repertoire sequencing. Two young, previously healthy adult volunteers, one female and one male, were included in the cohort.

The sequencing machine was an Illumina NovaSeq 6000. Using 5'RACE with constant-segment primers, TCRalpha and TCRbeta cDNA libraries were constructed, with sample barcodes and unique molecular identifiers added in the process. RNA was extracted from every sample with Trizol reagent. Library amplification was performed in two PCR steps, and a second sample barcode and Illumina TruSeq adapters were introduced in the second step. The libraries were sequenced on an Illumina NovaSeq using 2 x 150 bp paired-end reads. The published analysis was carried out like this. Reads were demultiplexed and collapsed into UMI-guided consensus sequences with migec v1.2.7. With mixcr v2.1.11, UMI consensuses were aligned to TRA and TRB V and J templates and assembled into clonotypes. A clonotype was counted as expanded or contracted only when both edgeR and NoisET called the clonotype significant, with the noise models trained on biological replicates. For edgeR calls, the thresholds were a false discovery rate-adjusted p below 0.01 and a log2 fold-change of 1. As an exploratory analysis of dynamics, max-normalized trajectories of the 1000 most abundant clonotypes were examined by PCA with hierarchical clustering. Separately sequenced CD4+ and CD8+ repertoires were used to assign the CD4 or CD8 phenotype of responding clones. TCRdb trimmed public reads at Q25 via fastp, called clones via MiXCR and kept in-frame beta chains. When rows share a CDR3 protein, they turn into one entry using the most common DNA and genes. The V and J calls were not made by the authors but by TCRdb's processing. This sample is represented by 550,000 to 600,000 distinct CDR3 sequences; around 15% of them were singletons. The top ten constitute around 8.1% of the sample.

V gives up 1 base and J gives up 2 bases, and the segment between their germline ends measures 6 bases. The cysteine opens and the phenylalanine closes a CDR3 of 14 amino acids. The kept DNA is CDR3 alone, 42 bases in frame from the first base. Ficoll-Paque density gradient centrifugation was the method used to isolate PBMCs. The research as a whole found: Contracting CD4+ clones turned up mainly in the CM and EM memory subsets, whereas EMRA was where CD8+ clones were enriched. Some responding clones were detected in pre-infection memory, suggesting pre-existing cross-reactive memory T cells joined the SARS-CoV-2 response. Only a couple of mild cases were covered by the study, and larger cohorts that include severe cases with pre-infection samples were considered necessary. Clones that contracted from day 15 to 85 showed balanced CD4/CD8 phenotypes, whereas a second wave of clones that expanded from day 15 to 37 leaned towards CD4+. Whether the second-wave clones peaking on day 37 were SARS-CoV-2 specific was not confirmed.

The specimen was PBMCs or a T cell subset sorted from them (not recorded which). The chain uses TRBV12-3 or TRBV12-4 and TRBJ2-1; the D gene assignment is ambiguous. The receptor was isolated from an adult woman who had mild COVID-19 (a few samples of this study predate the infection). The sample titles of this study are shuffled in the database, so cell type and time point are left out; the donor was told from shared clones. The DNA sequence reads TGTGCCAGCAGTTTAGGAGGTACCTACAATGAGCAGTTCTTC. Translated, it gives CASSLGGTYNEQFF.